This T cell receptor (beta chain) was captured in a study of T cells in Graves' hyperthyroidism and ophthalmopathy. Study summary: Once the initial diagnosis was made, peripheral blood was obtained before any treatment. Regarding the study as a whole: A median around 6 months before onset, the model predicted ophthalmopathy.

Ten or more counts support this clonotype. Its cognate antigen is unknown. RNA transcripts yielded amplified TCR beta CDR3 regions. HTBI primers were the set used in a first-round RT-PCR of the TCR CDR3. TCRdb re-called the multiplex PCR reads with MiXCR, one entry per CDR3 protein. The sample records 300,000 to 350,000 distinct CDR3 sequences, approximately 22% being singletons. The TCR comes from a woman aged 45-65 years with Graves' hyperthyroidism. Sequenced sample: blood.

The CDR3 coding sequence is TGTGCCAGCAGCAAGGGACAGGGGTTTGCTGAAGCTTTCTTT. Translated, it gives CASSKGQGFAEAFF. The V and J genes are TRBV9 and TRBJ1-1, with 10 bases identical to TRBD1. V was pared by 4 bases and J by 6 bases, with 6 bases of the junction left unmatched. Germline lookup yields CDR1 SGDLS and CDR2 YYNGEE. There are 14 residues in the CDR3.